This T cell receptor beta chain was documented in a study of beta chain features in type 1 diabetes. Expressed TCRB transcripts were sequenced because the entire RNA isolate underwent reverse transcription. Here immunoSEQ multiplex PCR was the method, and the copy in TCRdb shows in-frame clones only, minus some. The sample has around 250,000 clones; about 26% are singletons. CDR1 is SGHTA and CDR2 is FQGNSA in the germline V gene. The CDR3 is 14 residues long. V lost 5 bases, J lost 1 base, and 10 bases lay in between. By way of CD45RO/CCR7/CD25/CD127/CD95/CD27, the CD4+ regulatory, stem cell-like memory, central memory and naive cells were sorted. Study-level results: A PCR bias possibly favoring shorter templates would apply equally to patients and controls. Because the template was cDNA, high-expressing cells might be over-represented.

With regard to this clone: Its specificity is not known.

This rearrangement joins TRBV7-2 to TRBJ2-3; maybe TRBD1 (6 bases). Sequenced material: central memory CD4+ T cells from blood. The origin of this receptor is a man younger than 45 in good health. The CDR3 coding sequence is TGTGCCAGCAGCCCAAACAGGGGCACAGATACGCAGTATTTT. Its translation is CASSPNRGTDTQYF.